The entry below gives a single T cell receptor (beta chain) sequence along with its context. Its antigen is as yet unknown. Between the trimmed V and J ends, which lost 4 bases and 0 bases, there was a span of 13 bases. The CDR3 contains 16 residues. The germline V gene encodes CDR1 SGDLS and CDR2 YYNGEE. This sample is drawn from a study of cytomegalovirus exposure and HLA in healthy donors. General observations from the study: The Asian-associated ancestry cluster reportedly had fewer N-insertions than the 666-donor mean in a later analysis. Reportedly, TCR beta sequences accurately predicted HLA-A and HLA-B alleles in most subjects.

Primers: 60 Vbeta forward and 13 Jbeta reverse. The method was immunoSEQ multiplex PCR; TCRdb's version includes in-frame clones alone and lacks a portion of them. The table lists roughly 170,000 clones, under 85% of them singletons. Sequencing input: PBMCs. The receptor's source is a man in his fifties in good health and CMV-seronegative. The J gene is TRBJ2-2, the V gene TRBV9; D is possibly TRBD1 (7 bases). The CDR3 DNA reads TGTGCCAGCAGCCTCAGGGGGGATGCGAACACCGGGGAGCTGTTTTTT. This sequence encodes CASSLRGDANTGELFF.